These T cell receptor beta chains were read from a single sample in a study of blood T cell repertoires in COVID-19. Clones were sequenced by immunoSEQ multiplex PCR, and TCRdb holds only the in-frame ones, with some missing. The top ten clones hold roughly 1.4% of a sample with under 300,000 clones, approximately 80% of them seen once. The sequencing sample was made of peripheral blood. The receptors stem from a woman in her thirties or forties who had recovered from COVID-19. Both conserved end residues are part of each CDR3. Fields, in order: V gene, clone size, CDR3 length, J gene, D gene, CDR3 protein, CDR3 DNA. A D gene is named only where the DNA matches it firmly. Clone size appears in some rows only: once, few, many, or a class for an expanded clone.

>TRBV18|NA|15|TRBJ1-4|TRBD1
CASSPTGQGNEKLFF
TGTGCCAGCTCACCGACGGGACAGGGTAATGAAAAACTGTTTTTT
>TRBV6-2/TRBV6-3|NA|16|TRBJ1-1|NA
CASSYSTGWSSTEAFF
TGTGCCAGCAGTTACTCGACCGGGTGGAGTAGCACTGAAGCTTTCTTT
>TRBV27|NA|15|TRBJ2-3|TRBD1
CASSDQGAFGDTQYF
TGTGCCAGCAGTGACCAGGGGGCCTTCGGGGATACGCAGTATTTT
>TRBV5-4|once|14|TRBJ1-3|NA
CASSFQKTGNTIYF
TGTGCCAGCAGCTTCCAAAAAACTGGAAACACCATATATTTT
>TRBV12-3/TRBV12-4|NA|13|TRBJ2-3|NA
CASSLSVGETQYF
TGTGCCAGCAGTTTAAGTGTTGGAGAAACGCAGTATTTT
>TRBV7-2|NA|13|TRBJ2-7|NA
CASSFAEGAEQYF
TGTGCCAGCAGCTTTGCTGAGGGAGCCGAGCAGTACTTC
>TRBV5-8|NA|15|TRBJ2-7|TRBD1
CASSDWGQGIYEQYF
TGTGCCAGCAGCGACTGGGGACAGGGGATTTACGAGCAGTACTTC
>TRBV24-1|few|15|TRBJ1-5|NA
CALGAEVYSNQPQHF
TGTGCCTTGGGGGCAGAAGTTTATAGCAATCAGCCCCAGCATTTT
>TRBV18|NA|15|TRBJ1-4|NA
CASSLYQGIEEKLFF
TGTGCCAGCTCACTTTACCAGGGTATTGAGGAAAAACTGTTTTTT
>TRBV2|NA|12|TRBJ2-7|NA
CASSGTGYEQYF
TGTGCCAGCAGCGGGACTGGCTACGAGCAGTACTTC
>TRBV30|NA|14|TRBJ2-7|NA
CAWRSTGNSYEQYF
TGTGCCTGGAGATCGACAGGCAACTCCTACGAGCAGTACTTC
>TRBV2|NA|14|TRBJ1-2|TRBD1
CASSQQGLWYGYTF
TGTGCCAGCAGTCAACAGGGGCTTTGGTATGGCTACACCTTC
>TRBV19|NA|12|TRBJ1-2|NA
CASSISQGKRTF
TGTGCCAGTAGTATTTCCCAGGGAAAGCGCACCTTC
>TRBV5-1|few|13|TRBJ1-1|NA
CASSPQTDTEAFF
TGCGCCAGCAGCCCTCAAACGGACACTGAAGCTTTCTTT
>TRBV27|NA|14|TRBJ1-1|TRBD1
CASSPWDRSTEAFF
TGTGCCAGCAGTCCCTGGGACAGGAGCACTGAAGCTTTCTTT
>TRBV3-1/TRBV3-2|NA|17|TRBJ2-3|TRBD2
CASSQGYGGGVTDTQYF
TGTGCCAGCAGCCAAGGTTACGGCGGGGGAGTCACAGATACGCAGTATTTT
>TRBV6-2/TRBV6-3|NA|15|TRBJ2-5|NA
CASSYSLGGRETQYF
TGTGCCAGCAGTTACTCGCTGGGGGGAAGAGAGACCCAGTACTTC
>TRBV14|NA|15|TRBJ2-5|TRBD2
CASSQVAGGWETQYF
TGTGCCAGCAGCCAAGTCGCGGGGGGTTGGGAGACCCAGTACTTC
>TRBV4-3|NA|15|TRBJ1-4|NA
CASSQGITGNEKLFF
TGCGCCAGCAGCCAAGGGATCACAGGAAATGAAAAACTGTTTTTT
>TRBV4-1|few|16|TRBJ1-1|NA
CASSQGLRSSNTEAFF
TGCGCCAGCAGCCAAGGGTTGAGGAGTTCGAACACTGAAGCTTTCTTT
>TRBV3-1/TRBV3-2|NA|14|TRBJ2-3|TRBD2
CASSPSGGFTTQYF
TGTGCCAGCAGCCCAAGCGGGGGGTTTACTACGCAGTATTTT
>TRBV7-2|NA|16|TRBJ2-5|TRBD2
CASSTGLAGERETQYF
TGTGCCAGCAGCACCGGACTAGCGGGGGAAAGGGAGACCCAGTACTTC
>TRBV6-2/TRBV6-3|NA|16|TRBJ2-2|NA
CASSKPGKGSTGELFF
TGTGCCAGCAGTAAGCCCGGAAAGGGGTCAACCGGGGAGCTGTTTTTT
>TRBV2|NA|15|TRBJ2-3|NA
CASSPPRYSTDTQYF
TGTGCCAGCAGCCCCCCTCGTTATAGCACAGATACGCAGTATTTT
>TRBV11-3|NA|14|TRBJ1-1|NA
CASSLRGIDTEAFF
TGTGCCAGCAGCTTGCGGGGGATTGACACTGAAGCTTTCTTT
>TRBV28|NA|14|TRBJ2-5|TRBD1
CASNSGTGQETQYF
TGTGCCAGCAACTCCGGGACAGGGCAAGAGACCCAGTACTTC
>TRBV27|NA|16|TRBJ1-2|NA
CASSLSIWGGREGYTF
TGTGCCAGCAGTTTATCCATTTGGGGGGGCCGGGAAGGCTACACCTTC
>TRBV16|once|14|TRBJ1-4|NA
CASSQSRDYEKLFF
TGTGCCAGCAGCCAATCACGGGATTACGAAAAACTGTTTTTT
>TRBV7-9|once|19|TRBJ2-2|TRBD1
CASSLATSTGGANTGELFF
TGTGCCAGCAGCTTAGCGACTTCGACAGGGGGCGCGAACACCGGGGAGCTGTTTTTT
>TRBV9|NA|19|TRBJ2-1|NA
CASSLRDPASGGNYNEQFF
TGTGCCAGCAGCCTCCGAGACCCCGCCTCCGGGGGAAACTACAATGAGCAGTTCTTC
>TRBV7-9|NA|16|TRBJ2-1|TRBD2
CASSFPVAGPTNEQFF
TGTGCCAGCAGCTTTCCGGTAGCGGGACCTACTAATGAGCAGTTCTTC
>TRBV28|NA|15|TRBJ1-5|TRBD1
CASSFYQGGGQPQHF
TGTGCCAGCAGTTTCTACCAGGGGGGAGGTCAGCCCCAGCATTTT
>TRBV2|NA|16|TRBJ2-1|TRBD2
CASSEQGTSAVSEQFF
TGTGCCAGCAGTGAACAGGGGACTAGCGCGGTCAGTGAGCAGTTCTTC
>TRBV4-1|few|18|TRBJ2-7|TRBD2
CASSRMITAGRRAYEQYF
TGCGCCAGCAGCCGAATGATTACCGCCGGGAGGAGGGCCTACGAGCAGTACTTC
>TRBV28|NA|12|TRBJ1-6|NA
CASSLTQFDLHF
TGTGCCAGCAGTTTAACACAGTTCGACCTCCACTTT
>TRBV29-1|NA|14|TRBJ2-3|NA
CSVEVGGPGDTQYF
TGCAGCGTTGAAGTGGGGGGGCCGGGAGATACGCAGTATTTT
>TRBV19|NA|14|TRBJ1-2|TRBD1
CASSTQGAGYGYTF
TGTGCCAGTAGTACACAGGGGGCTGGCTATGGCTACACCTTC
>TRBV2|NA|14|TRBJ2-7|NA
CASNIGGQTYEQYF
TGTGCCAGCAATATCGGGGGGCAAACCTACGAGCAGTACTTC
>TRBV2|NA|13|TRBJ1-2|NA
CASRGGGNYGYTF
TGTGCCAGCAGGGGCGGAGGGAACTATGGCTACACCTTC
>TRBV18|NA|15|TRBJ1-4|TRBD1
CASSPPGQGGEKLFF
TGTGCCAGCTCACCACCGGGACAGGGGGGCGAAAAACTGTTTTTT
>TRBV2|NA|15|TRBJ2-2|NA
CASGGPRRKAGELFF
TGTGCCAGCGGAGGGCCCAGGCGAAAGGCCGGGGAGCTGTTTTTT
>TRBV6-4|NA|13|TRBJ2-3|TRBD2
CASSWTSGGSQYF
TGTGCCAGCAGTTGGACTAGCGGGGGGAGTCAGTATTTT
>TRBV4-3|NA|13|TRBJ1-1|NA
CASSQVIDEYPFF
TGCGCCAGCAGCCAAGTTATCGATGAGTATCCTTTCTTT
>TRBV6-5|NA|15|TRBJ2-1|TRBD2
CASSYASGGLNEQFF
TGTGCCAGCAGTTACGCTAGCGGGGGACTCAATGAGCAGTTCTTC
>TRBV5-1|few|18|TRBJ2-3|TRBD2
CASSLLGRAGPNSDTQYF
TGCGCCAGCAGCCTTCTTGGGCGAGCGGGGCCCAATAGCGATACGCAGTATTTT
>TRBV4-2|NA|13|TRBJ1-2|NA
CASSPGTNYGYTF
TGTGCCAGCAGCCCGGGTACTAACTATGGCTACACCTTC
>TRBV10-3|NA|17|TRBJ1-4|TRBD1
CAISDPGQGTTNEKLFF
TGTGCCATCAGTGACCCTGGACAGGGAACAACTAATGAAAAACTGTTTTTT
>TRBV6-5|NA|15|TRBJ1-3|NA
CASSYRGDSGNTIYF
TGTGCCAGCAGTTACCGGGGGGACTCTGGAAACACCATATATTTT
>TRBV6-6|NA|16|TRBJ2-3|TRBD2
CASSYSTSGGQDTQYF
TGTGCCAGCAGTTACTCGACTAGCGGGGGGCAGGATACGCAGTATTTT
>TRBV9|NA|14|TRBJ2-1|TRBD2
CASSVAGGPGEQFF
TGTGCCAGCAGCGTAGCGGGGGGGCCGGGTGAGCAGTTCTTC